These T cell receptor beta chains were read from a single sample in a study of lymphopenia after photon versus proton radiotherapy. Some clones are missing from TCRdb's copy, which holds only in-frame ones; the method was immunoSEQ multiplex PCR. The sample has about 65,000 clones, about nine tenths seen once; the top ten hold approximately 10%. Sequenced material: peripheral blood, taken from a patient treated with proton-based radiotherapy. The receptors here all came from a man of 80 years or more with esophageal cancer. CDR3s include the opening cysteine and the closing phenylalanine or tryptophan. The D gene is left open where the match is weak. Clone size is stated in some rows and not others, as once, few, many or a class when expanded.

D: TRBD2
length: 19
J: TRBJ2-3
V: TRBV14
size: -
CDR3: CASSQRAIAGESGTDTQYF
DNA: TGTGCCAGCAGCCAGCGGGCCATAGCGGGAGAGTCGGGCACAGATACGCAGTATTTT

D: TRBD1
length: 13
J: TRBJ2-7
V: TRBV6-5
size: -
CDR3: CASSYSTGDEQYF
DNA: TGTGCCAGCAGTTACTCAACAGGGGACGAGCAGTACTTC

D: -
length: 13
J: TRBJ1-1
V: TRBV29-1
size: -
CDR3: CSVAWGRDTEAFF
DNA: TGCAGCGTTGCGTGGGGTAGAGACACTGAAGCTTTCTTT

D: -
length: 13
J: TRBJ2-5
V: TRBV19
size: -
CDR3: CASSLSVRETQYF
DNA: TGTGCCTCTAGTCTGAGCGTCCGGGAGACCCAGTACTTC

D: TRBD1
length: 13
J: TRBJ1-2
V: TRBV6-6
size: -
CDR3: CASTRTGSYGYTF
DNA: TGTGCCAGCACCCGGACAGGTTCCTATGGCTACACCTTC

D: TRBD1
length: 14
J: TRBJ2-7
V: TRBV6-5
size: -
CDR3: CASSPERGLYEQYF
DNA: TGTGCCAGCAGCCCCGAGAGGGGGCTATACGAGCAGTACTTC

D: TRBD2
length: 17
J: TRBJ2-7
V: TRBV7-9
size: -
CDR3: CASSRGAGTSGRYEQYF
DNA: TGTGCCAGCAGTCGCGGAGCCGGGACTAGCGGGAGGTACGAGCAGTACTTC

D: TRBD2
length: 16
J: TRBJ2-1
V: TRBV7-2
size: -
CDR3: CASSVSGGSSYNEQFF
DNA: TGTGCCAGCAGCGTTAGCGGGGGAAGCTCCTACAATGAGCAGTTCTTC

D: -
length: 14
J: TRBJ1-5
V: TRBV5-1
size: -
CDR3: CASSFGGSNQPQHF
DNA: TGCGCCAGCAGCTTTGGAGGCAGCAATCAGCCCCAGCATTTT

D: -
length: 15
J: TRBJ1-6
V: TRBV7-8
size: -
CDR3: CASSPQDSYNSPLHF
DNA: TGTGCCAGCAGCCCCCAGGACAGCTATAATTCACCCCTCCACTTT

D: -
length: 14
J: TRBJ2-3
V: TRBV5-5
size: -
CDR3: CASSLTGSTDTQYF
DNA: TGTGCCAGCAGCTTGACAGGTAGCACAGATACGCAGTATTTT

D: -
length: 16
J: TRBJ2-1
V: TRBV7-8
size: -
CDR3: CASSLRLRTGNNEQFF
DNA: TGTGCCAGCAGCTTAAGGCTTCGGACTGGAAACAATGAGCAGTTCTTC

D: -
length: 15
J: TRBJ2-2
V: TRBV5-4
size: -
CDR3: CASSMTRQNTGELFF
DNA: TGTGCCAGCAGCATGACCCGACAAAACACCGGGGAGCTGTTTTTT

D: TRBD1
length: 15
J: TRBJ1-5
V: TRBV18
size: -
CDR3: CASSPDRFGYQPQHF
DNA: TGTGCCAGCTCGCCGGACAGGTTCGGCTATCAGCCCCAGCATTTT

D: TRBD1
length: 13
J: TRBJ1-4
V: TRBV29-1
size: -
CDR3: CSGQGAFSEKLFF
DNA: TGCAGCGGGCAGGGGGCGTTTTCTGAAAAACTGTTTTTT

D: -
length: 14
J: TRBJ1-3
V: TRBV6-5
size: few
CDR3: CASRGGSSGNTIYF
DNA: TGTGCCAGCAGGGGTGGCAGCTCTGGAAACACCATATATTTT